These T cell receptor beta chains were read from a single sample in a study of patients and donors after allogeneic stem cell transplantation. TCRdb reprocessed the RT-PCR reads with MiXCR, giving one entry per CDR3 protein. The table lists 800,000 to 1,000,000 distinct CDR3 sequences, roughly 18% of them singletons. Sample: blood, either unsorted or a sorted T cell fraction (not recorded which). The receptors were sampled from a human donor who was either an allogeneic HSCT recipient or a stem cell or donor lymphocyte infusion donor (not recorded which). It is not recorded whose cells these are; they may come from a transplant donor. CDR3s include the opening cysteine and the closing phenylalanine or tryptophan. The order of the fields is J gene, V gene, D gene, clone size, CDR3 protein, CDR3 DNA. A D gene is named only where the DNA matches it firmly. Clone size appears in some rows only: once, few, many, or a class for an expanded clone.

TRBJ2-4	TRBV11-2	TRBD2	few	CASSPRPGRVGNIQYF	TGTGCCAGCAGCCCACGGCCGGGGAGGGTAGGAAACATTCAGTACTTC
TRBJ1-6	TRBV30	-	-	CAWSVSSYNSPLHF	TGTGCCTGGAGTGTAAGCAGCTATAATTCACCCCTCCACTTT
TRBJ2-7	TRBV12-3/TRBV12-4	TRBD1	many	CASSLDRGHEQYF	TGTGCCAGCAGCTTGGACAGGGGGCACGAGCAGTACTTC
TRBJ1-4	TRBV5-1	-	-	CASSYRRGSDEKLFF	TGCGCCAGCAGCTATAGGAGGGGATCAGATGAAAAACTGTTTTTT
TRBJ1-6	TRBV10-3	-	few	CAITDGGARNSPLHF	TGTGCCATCACCGACGGGGGGGCCCGTAATTCACCCCTCCACTTT
TRBJ2-1	TRBV12-3/TRBV12-4	TRBD1	many	CASRFVTGGNEQFF	TGTGCCAGCAGATTTGTAACAGGGGGAAATGAGCAGTTCTTC
TRBJ2-4	TRBV6-1	-	few	CASSEGSKNIQYF	TGTGCCAGCAGTGAAGGTTCCAAAAACATTCAGTACTTC
TRBJ2-3	TRBV6-5	TRBD2	-	CASSYHSGGLLRTDTQYF	TGTGCCAGCAGTTATCACAGCGGGGGCCTACTCCGCACAGATACGCAGTATTTT
TRBJ2-2	TRBV5-1	-	few	CASSYLPRLPGNTGELFF	TGCGCCAGCAGCTACCTGCCCCGTCTACCGGGGAACACCGGGGAGCTGTTTTTT
TRBJ2-2	TRBV11-1	-	few	CASSLDGWRTSNTGELFF	TGTGCCAGCAGCTTAGATGGCTGGCGGACCTCGAACACCGGGGAGCTGTTTTTT